This T cell receptor beta chain was identified during a study of yellow fever vaccine responses in identical twins. Regarding the study as a whole: The authors reported partly convergent, partly personalized vaccine responses in identical twins.

The CDR3 runs to 14 residues. V shed 8 bases, J shed 2 bases, and the junction held 5 bases outside the gene matches. A remark on this clonotype: The antigen is not known.

TCRdb passed the RT-PCR reads through MiXCR, listing each CDR3 protein once. The sample includes about 20,000 distinct CDR3 sequences, roughly 72% of them seen just once. The V gene is TRBV12-3 or TRBV12-4, the J gene TRBJ2-1; 8 nucleotides line up with TRBD2. The sequence was obtained from a woman younger than 30 who received the yellow fever vaccine. This specimen consisted of T cells from blood (PBMCs), unsorted or a sorted subset (not recorded which), obtained before or after yellow fever vaccination (not recorded which). CDR3 sequence: CASDRGGAYNEQFF. CDR3 sequence (DNA): TGTGCCAGCGATCGGGGGGGCGCCTACAATGAGCAGTTCTTC.